Reported below is one T cell receptor (beta chain). This sample was included in a study of blood T cells in healthy people across ages. The use of a sample-barcoded 5' primer and a J-beta primer mix characterized a second PCR of about 7 to 12 cycles. TCRdb reprocessed the 5' RACE reads via MiXCR and lists one record per CDR3 protein. The sample includes approximately 800,000 distinct CDR3 sequences, roughly 25% of them seen just once. The data also belong to a second study, concerning T cells of mothers and their children. From that paper: Unrelated pairs and related pairs have their TCR recombination output shaped similarly by thymic selection.

The sequence was obtained from a boy aged 5 to 17 in good health. Material for sequencing was blood.

CDR3 loop: CASSQGRTSGAYEQYF. Here the CDR3 DNA reads TGCGCCAGCAGCCAAGGTCGGACTAGCGGGGCCTACGAGCAGTACTTC. The V and J genes are TRBV4-3 and TRBJ2-7; 12 nucleotides agree with TRBD2. V was pared by 1 base and J by 2 bases, with 3 bases of the junction left unmatched. This CDR3 contains 16 residues. From germline, CDR1 is LGHNA and CDR2 YSLEER.